Listed below are T cell receptor beta chains from one sample, sequenced in a study of blood T cell repertoires in COVID-19. Only in-frame clones appear in the TCRdb table, and some are missing; sequencing was by immunoSEQ multiplex PCR. This table holds some 30,000 clones, around 80% found once. The sequenced sample consisted of peripheral blood. These receptors all come from a human donor in a cohort sampled during active COVID-19. Each CDR3 is given with its conserved first and last residue. The D gene is left open where the match is weak. Size tells how often a clone was seen (once, few, many) or the class of an expanded clone, and some rows leave it out.

>TRBV5-1|-|TRBJ2-5|-
CASSHSWETQYF
TGCGCCAGCAGTCACAGTTGGGAGACCCAGTACTTC
>TRBV3-1/TRBV3-2|-|TRBJ1-2|-
CASSRLDSNYGYTF
TGTGCCAGCAGCCGTCTAGACAGTAACTATGGCTACACCTTC
>TRBV27|once|TRBJ2-7|TRBD1
CASSFDRGADEQYF
TGTGCCAGCAGTTTTGACAGGGGGGCGGACGAGCAGTACTTC
>TRBV10-2|-|TRBJ2-3|TRBD1
CASSEWLTGTDTQYF
TGCGCCAGCAGTGAGTGGCTGACAGGGACAGATACGCAGTATTTT
>TRBV19|-|TRBJ1-1|-
CASSDYTGNTEAFF
TGTGCCAGTAGTGATTATACAGGGAACACTGAAGCTTTCTTT
>TRBV10-2|-|TRBJ1-4|-
CASSERDTDREKLFF
TGCGCCAGCAGTGAAAGGGACACCGACCGGGAAAAACTGTTTTTT
>TRBV4-1|-|TRBJ2-5|-
CASSQEHTGSGETQYF
TGCGCCAGCAGCCAAGAACATACAGGGTCTGGGGAGACCCAGTACTTC
>TRBV6-2/TRBV6-3|-|TRBJ2-6|TRBD1
CASSYSIGTGPSGANVLTF
TGTGCCAGCAGTTACTCGATAGGGACAGGTCCCTCTGGGGCCAACGTCCTGACTTTC
>TRBV27|-|TRBJ1-2|TRBD1
CASSLSRQGPGYTF
TGTGCCAGCAGTTTATCCAGACAGGGGCCTGGCTACACCTTC
>TRBV18|few|TRBJ1-1|-
CASSPRRVAEAFF
TGTGCCAGCTCACCAAGGCGGGTTGCTGAAGCTTTCTTT
>TRBV28|few|TRBJ2-6|-
CASNGGLTGAAGANVLTF
TGTGCCAGCAATGGGGGGCTCACAGGGGCGGCTGGGGCCAACGTCCTGACTTTC
>TRBV19|-|TRBJ2-3|-
CASSPYLTKASDTQYF
TGTGCCAGTTCCCCATACTTGACAAAGGCGTCAGATACGCAGTATTTT
>TRBV11-2|-|TRBJ2-7|-
CASSSRPSYEQYF
TGTGCCAGCAGCTCCCGTCCCTCCTACGAGCAGTACTTC
>TRBV10-1|-|TRBJ1-6|-
CASNGQLNSPLHF
TGCGCCAGCAACGGACAGCTGAATTCACCCCTCCACTTT
>TRBV7-9|-|TRBJ2-2|-
CASSLAGGPISTGELFF
TGTGCCAGCAGCTTAGCGGGGGGTCCAATCTCGACCGGGGAGCTGTTTTTT
>TRBV18|-|TRBJ2-7|TRBD1
CASSLTGVHEQYF
TGTGCCAGCTCCCTCACAGGGGTACACGAGCAGTACTTC
>TRBV9|few|TRBJ2-7|-
CASSASGIRQAPGEQYF
TGTGCCAGCAGCGCATCAGGGATTCGACAGGCTCCTGGCGAGCAGTACTTC
>TRBV11-3|-|TRBJ1-2|TRBD1
CASSGGQGIEDYGYTF
TGTGCCAGCAGCGGAGGACAGGGTATTGAGGACTATGGCTACACCTTC
>TRBV6-4|-|TRBJ1-1|-
CASSENPGRGNTEAFF
TGTGCCAGCAGTGAAAACCCCGGGAGGGGGAACACTGAAGCTTTCTTT
>TRBV3-1/TRBV3-2|-|TRBJ1-2|TRBD1
CASSQGGTGDGYTF
TGTGCCAGCAGCCAAGGGGGGACAGGAGATGGCTACACCTTC
>TRBV4-2|-|TRBJ1-1|-
CASSQTQGMNTEAFF
TGTGCCAGCAGCCAGACACAGGGCATGAACACTGAAGCTTTCTTT
>TRBV6-5|-|TRBJ2-2|-
CASSSPPGHSTGELFF
TGTGCCAGCAGTTCGCCCCCAGGACATAGCACCGGGGAGCTGTTTTTT
>TRBV6-5|-|TRBJ2-3|TRBD2
CASRRGGPVDTQYF
TGTGCCAGCAGGCGGGGGGGGCCGGTGGATACGCAGTATTTT
>TRBV10-1|-|TRBJ2-2|-
CATQGSNTGELFF
TGCGCCACCCAGGGCTCTAACACCGGGGAGCTGTTTTTT
>TRBV15|-|TRBJ2-5|-
CATRVQGWETQYF
TGTGCCACCAGGGTACAGGGTTGGGAGACCCAGTACTTC
>TRBV10-3|-|TRBJ2-3|TRBD2
CAILGLAGSSDTQYF
TGTGCCATCTTGGGACTAGCGGGGTCCTCAGATACGCAGTATTTT
>TRBV4-3|-|TRBJ1-1|-
CASSQEVRNTEAFF
TGCGCCAGCAGCCAAGAAGTGAGGAACACTGAAGCTTTCTTT